The text below deals with one T cell receptor beta chain. This sample is drawn from a study of blood T cell repertoires in COVID-19. The method was immunoSEQ multiplex PCR; TCRdb's version includes in-frame clones alone and lacks a portion of them. Among roughly 180,000 clones listed, about four fifths were seen once. CDR3 length equals 14 residues. CDR1 and CDR2 from the germline V gene are GTSNPN and SVGIG (reference sequence). The V segment lost 3 bases and the J segment 4 bases; nucleotides outside the gene matches: 7. J is TRBJ1-2 and V is TRBV30; TRBD1 aligns across 8 bases. Sample: PBMCs or T cells enriched from blood (not recorded which). The receptor comes from a woman aged 45-65 years in a cohort exposed to, infected with or recovered from COVID-19 (not recorded which). DNA of the CDR3: TGTGCCTGGAGCCGGGACAGGAGGTTCTATGGCTACACCTTC. Its protein is CAWSRDRRFYGYTF.